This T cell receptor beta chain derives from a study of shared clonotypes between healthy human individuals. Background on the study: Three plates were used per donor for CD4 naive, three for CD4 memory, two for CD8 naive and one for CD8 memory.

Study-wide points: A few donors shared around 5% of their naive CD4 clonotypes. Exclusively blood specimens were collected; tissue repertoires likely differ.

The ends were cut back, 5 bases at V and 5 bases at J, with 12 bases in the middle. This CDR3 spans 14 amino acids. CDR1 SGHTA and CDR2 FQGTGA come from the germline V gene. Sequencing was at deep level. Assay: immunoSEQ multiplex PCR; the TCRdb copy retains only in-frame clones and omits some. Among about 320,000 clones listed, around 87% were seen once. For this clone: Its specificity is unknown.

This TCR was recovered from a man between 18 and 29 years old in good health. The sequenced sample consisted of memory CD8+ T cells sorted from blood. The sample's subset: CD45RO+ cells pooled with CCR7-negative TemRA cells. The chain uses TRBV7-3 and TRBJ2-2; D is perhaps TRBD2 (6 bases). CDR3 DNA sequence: TGTGCCAGCAGCGGAACGGGGGTAACCGGGGAGCTGTTTTTT. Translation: CASSGTGVTGELFF.